This T cell receptor (beta chain) is drawn from a study of blood T cells in healthy people across ages (dated by TCRdb to between 2014 and 2017). As for the study more broadly: In model experiments, template switching captured roughly one uniquely barcoded TCR beta cDNA molecule for every two T cells. Using the same blood draw, the study looked at two additional independent replicas of 1 million unique cDNA reads for two donors, one aged 18 to 30 and the other aged 80 or older. To avoid experimental bias, donors of different ages were randomly spread across the sequencing lanes. To track age-related changes in TCR beta repertoire diversity, the study relied on deep sequencing normalized with unique cDNA molecular identifiers. The donors were split into four age groups: young (average about 16 years), middle-aged (over 35), aged (over 55) and long-lived (more than 80).

V and J are trimmed by 4 bases and 1 base, and the gene matches miss 12 bases of the junction. For CDR1 and CDR2, the germline V gene (reference sequence) lists PRHDT and FYEKMQ. The CDR3 runs 18 amino acids, cysteine and phenylalanine included. The kept DNA is CDR3 alone, 54 bases in frame from the first base. As for this clonotype: The antigen it binds to is not known. No quality values exist for individual bases; no much larger clone is one base distant.

What the study reported, not specific to this receptor: Estimates of total diversity from one million sequenced T cells were regarded as lower bounds and underestimates. Conclusive comparison of naive and antigen-experienced compartments was prevented by the profiling of bulk unsorted PBMCs. Observed TCR beta diversity per million T cells fell roughly linearly with age, and a significant reduction was already apparent by age roughly 40. Because the CMV infection status of the donors was unknown, age-related changes in expanded clonotypes may potentially have been confounded. The percentage of naive T cells measured by flow cytometry correlated strongly with observed TCR beta diversity. The long-lived group showed more naive CD4+ T cells, fewer expanded clones and increased TCR diversity than the aged group, suggesting age selection.

The library was generated by 5' RACE. The sequencer listed for this sample is Illumina HiSeq 2500. A second PCR of about 6 to 11 cycles was run with a J-beta primer mix and a sample-barcoded 5' primer. A template-switch 5' adaptor carrying 12 random nucleotides introduced a unique molecular identifier onto each TCR beta cDNA molecule. At least 3 million CDR3-containing paired-end reads were obtained from each sample. First-strand cDNA synthesis was performed from all RNA using the Mint cDNA synthesis kit, with priming by a TRBC-specific oligonucleotide. After uracil-DNA glycosylase treatment, a first 18-cycle PCR used universal primers M1SS and BC2_uni_R on all cDNA. For the original study's pipeline: For normalization, 1 million high-quality reads, each with a distinct molecular identifier, were randomly selected from each sample. Instead of being binned into consensus sequences, reads that shared molecular identifiers were thrown out. MiTCR, run with a Q25 quality threshold and the strictest error-elimination algorithm, handled CDR3 identification, clonotype clustering and error correction. A nonparametric unseen species model using Euler transformation provided a lower-bound estimate of total TCR beta diversity. The raw public data were reprocessed by TCRdb itself: fastp quality trimming at Q25, MiXCR clonotype calling, in-frame beta chains only. Rows matching on CDR3 protein sequence are summarized as one entry with the most common DNA and genes. The V and J calls follow TCRdb's processing rather than the paper's. The sample profile shows hundreds of thousands of distinct CDR3 sequences; about 47% of them were found once. The top ten clonotypes cover around 18% of the sample.

Systemically healthy Caucasian individuals from Russia, roughly 40 in total and aged about 6 to 90 years, were included as donors. Each donor gave around 9 milliliters of peripheral blood, collected into EDTA-treated Vacutainer tubes. Ficoll-Paque density-gradient centrifugation was used to isolate PBMCs, with at least 6.5 million obtained per sample. Trizol reagent was used to extract total RNA from the PBMCs, yielding at least 5.5 micrograms per sample. For every donor, an aliquot of PBMCs went through flow cytometry to measure the percentages of naive CD45RAhigh/CD27high T cells. The sample taken for sequencing was blood. Recombination linked TRBV13 to TRBJ2-1; 8 junctional bases match TRBD2. The TCR originated in a man older than 75 in good health. Read as DNA, the sequence is TGTGCCAGCAGCTCCAATAACCCCACTAGCGGATCCTACAATGAGCAGTTCTTC. It is translated as CASSSNNPTSGSYNEQFF.